Listed here are 17 T cell receptor beta chains from one sample, sequenced in a study of T cells after yellow fever vaccination. TCRdb itself ran the 5' RACE reads through MiXCR, one entry per CDR3 protein. Of roughly 520,000 distinct CDR3 sequences in the sample, just over 20% were seen once. Sequenced material: PBMCs, taken roughly 20 days after the first yellow fever vaccination. These receptors were collected from a man aged 18 to 29 who received the YFV17D yellow fever vaccine.

This clonotype came up many times. The V call is TRBV12-3 or TRBV12-4, the J call TRBJ1-4, with 8 positions matching TRBD1. This CDR3 is built from 15 residues. Trimming removed 6 bases from V and 11 bases from J; junction bases left unmatched: 14. CDR3 in DNA: TGTGCCAGCAGCCCGGGGGACAGGCCGGGTATCAAACTGTTTTTT. This sequence encodes CASSPGDRPGIKLFF.

This clonotype came up a few times. The V gene is TRBV5-5, the J gene TRBJ2-7, with 14 positions matching TRBD2. The CDR3 extends over 17 amino acids. J lost 8 bases, V lost 4 bases, and 14 bases had no gene match. Per the germline V gene, CDR1 is SGHKS and CDR2 is YYEKEE (reference sequence). Written as DNA, the CDR3 is TGTGCCAGCAGCGTGGGACTAGCGGGGGAACGACCTACGAAGCAGTACGTC. This codes for CASSVGLAGERPTKQYV.

This clonotype was seen a few times. The chain couples TRBV5-4 to TRBJ2-3; D perhaps matches TRBD2 (7 bases). CDR1 SGHNT and CDR2 YYREEE come from the germline V gene (reference sequence). Trimming stripped 0 bases from V and 4 bases from J, with 12 bases between. The CDR3 runs to 15 residues. The CDR3 region has the DNA TGTGCCAGCAGCTTGGACAGGGAGGGTTCAGATACGCAGTATTTT. Translated: CASSLDREGSDTQYF.

The rearrangement links TRBV20-1 to TRBJ1-6; 7 nucleotides align to TRBD1. The CDR3 covers 14 residues. CDR1 and CDR2 from the germline V gene are DFQATT and SNEGSKA (reference sequence). After removal of 3 bases from V and 6 bases from J, the junction contained 5 bases not matched to a gene. CDR3 protein: CSASSAGGNSPLHF. CDR3 DNA: TGCAGTGCTAGTAGTGCAGGGGGTAATTCACCCCTCCACTTT.

This chain joins TRBV4-2 and TRBJ1-1; no reliable D call. V dropped 0 bases and J dropped 11 bases, with 16 bases sitting between them. The germline gives CDR1 LGHNA, CDR2 YNFKEQ. The CDR3 runs to 14 residues. The CDR3 spells CASSQEVTAFTAFF. DNA for the CDR3: TGTGCCAGCAGCCAAGAAGTCACGGCATTCACCGCTTTCTTT.

The chain recombines TRBV5-5 with TRBJ1-5; tentatively, D is TRBD1 (5 bases). The CDR3 has 15 amino acids. V was clipped by 3 bases and J by 0 bases, with 10 bases between them. Germline CDR1 is SGHKS and CDR2 is YYEKEE (reference sequence). The CDR3 nucleotides read TGTGCCAGCAGCTCCAGGGCGGGTAGCAATCAGCCCCAGCATTTT. Its protein product is CASSSRAGSNQPQHF.

This clonotype was counted only a few times. V and J are TRBV5-4 and TRBJ1-6, with a weak D call TRBD1 (5 bases). The CDR3 contains 13 residues. Between the trimmed V and J ends, which lost 4 bases and 6 bases, there was a span of 8 bases. CDR1 SGHNT and CDR2 YYREEE come from the germline V gene (reference sequence). The CDR3, as DNA: TGTGCCAGCAGCATTGACAGTAATTCACCCCTCCACTTT. Its protein is CASSIDSNSPLHF.

This clonotype was recorded a few times. The chain is built from TRBV7-8 and TRBJ2-7, with D perhaps matching TRBD2 (5 bases). Trimming pared 5 bases from V and 1 base from J, leaving 21 bases between. The germline V gene encodes CDR1 SGHVS and CDR2 FQNEAQ. The CDR3 loop spans 17 amino acids. The CDR3 sequence is CASSPNREGKHSYEQYV. CDR3 nucleotide sequence: TGTGCCAGCAGCCCGAACCGGGAAGGGAAACATTCCTACGAGCAGTACGTC.

The genes are TRBV4-2 and TRBJ2-1, with a possible D match to TRBD2 (5 bases). V shed 0 bases and J shed 0 bases, with 9 bases lying between them. The germline CDR1 and CDR2 sequences are LGHNA and YNFKEQ. CDR3 length: 16 amino acids. Here the CDR3 DNA reads TGTGCCAGCAGCCAAGATAGGAGGAGCTCCTACAATGAGCAGTTCTTC. It translates to CASSQDRRSSYNEQFF.

V usage is TRBV20-1 and J usage is TRBJ2-7; the match to TRBD1 covers 8 bases. The CDR3 has 12 residues. CDR1 is DFQATT and CDR2 is SNEGSKA in the germline V gene (reference sequence). V lost 6 bases and J lost 3; bases outside the gene matches: 4. CDR3 amino acids: CSATDRGYEQYV. The CDR3 DNA follows: TGCAGTGCCACCGACAGGGGCTACGAGCAGTACGTC.

This clonotype turned up a few times. This chain joins TRBV15 and TRBJ1-6; D unresolved. This CDR3 contains 14 residues. Germline CDR1 and CDR2: LNHNV and YYDKDF (reference sequence). V gave up 0 bases and J gave up 8 bases, with 8 bases separating them. The CDR3 sequence: CATSRETEDSPLHF. As DNA, the CDR3 is TGTGCCACCAGCAGAGAAACGGAAGATTCACCCCTCCACTTT.

The J gene is TRBJ1-5, the V gene TRBV5-6; no clear D gene. This CDR3 has 16 residues. CDR1 and CDR2 from the germline V gene are SGHDT and YYEEEE. V was clipped by 0 bases and J by 4 bases, with 14 bases between them. The CDR3 is CASSLGPFLGNQPQHF. The CDR3 nucleotides are TGTGCCAGCAGCTTGGGCCCCTTCCTCGGGAATCAGCCCCAGCATTTT.

The chain uses TRBV20-1 and TRBJ2-7; 7 positions agree with TRBD1. Trimming took 4 bases from V and 2 from J; bases not matched to a gene: 5. This CDR3 is 13 amino acids long. The germline V gene has CDR1 DFQATT and CDR2 SNEGSKA (reference sequence). Here the CDR3 DNA reads TGCAGTGCTAACCGGGACAGAGCCTACGAGCAGTACTTC. Translating gives CSANRDRAYEQYF.

This clonotype was seen at least ten times. The V call is TRBV7-8, the J call TRBJ2-5; TRBD1 might be the D (6 bases). The V end lost 1 base, the J end lost 2 bases, and 14 bases lay between the germline ends. The CDR3 is made up of 16 amino acids. Germline lookup yields CDR1 SGHVS and CDR2 FQNEAQ. The CDR3 DNA is TGTGCCAGCAGCTTAGTTGCGAGACAGGCTCAAGAGACCCAGTACTTC. This sequence encodes CASSLVARQAQETQYF.

The rearrangement joins TRBV5-4 to TRBJ2-7; D may be TRBD2 (5 bases). Germline assignment: CDR1 SGHNT and CDR2 YYREEE (reference sequence). Trimming took 0 bases from V and 3 from J, leaving 13 bases between them. This CDR3 has 15 amino acids. CDR3 sequence (DNA): TGTGCCAGCAGCTTGGGGGAGCTGGGAAACTACGAGCAGTACTTC. It specifies CASSLGELGNYEQYF.

The sample holds a few counts of this clonotype. Written as DNA, the CDR3 is TGTGCCAGCAGCTTATCGGGCGGAGGGGAGTCACCCCTCCACTTT. Translation gives CASSLSGGGESPLHF. The chain recombines TRBV7-6 with TRBJ1-6, with D maybe TRBD1 (5 bases). V dropped 2 bases and J dropped 10 bases, with 15 bases sitting between them. This CDR3 is built from 15 residues. In germline, CDR1 is SGHVS, CDR2 FNYEAQ.

V is TRBV15 and J is TRBJ2-1; 9 bases line up with TRBD2. V shed 5 bases, J shed 8 bases, and the junction held 4 bases outside the gene matches. CDR3 length equals 13 residues. CDR1 and CDR2 from the germline V gene are LNHNV and YYDKDF (reference sequence). CDR3 sequence (DNA): TGTGCCACCAGCGCTTGGACTAGCGATGAGCAGTTCTTC. It encodes CATSAWTSDEQFF. Based on the CDR3 plus reference TRBV15 and TRBJ2-1, the full variable domain is DAMVIQNPRYQVTQFGKPVTLSCSQTLNHNVMYWYQQKSSQAPKLLFHYYDKDFNNEADTPDNFQSRRPNTSFCFLDIRSPGLGDTAMYLCATSAWTSDEQFFGPGTRLTVL.